Shown below are 19 T cell receptor beta chains from a single sample sequenced in a study of Graves' ophthalmopathy and Graves' hyperthyroidism. Amplified material comprised TCR beta CDR3 regions derived from RNA transcripts. Following a first-round RT-PCR that used HTBI primers, a second-round multiplex PCR was carried out. Each CDR3 protein is one row after TCRdb ran MiXCR on the multiplex PCR reads. Here the sample spans 620,000 or so distinct CDR3 sequences, 20% to 25% being singletons. Sequenced input: peripheral blood. The receptors derive from a woman in her late teens or twenties with stable Graves' hyperthyroidism. Some clones in this sample may be carry-over from other donors' samples.

The CDR3 coding sequence is TGTGCCAGCAGTCCCAGTCCCGGGACAGGGAATACCTACGAGCAGTACTTC. Its translation is CASSPSPGTGNTYEQYF. The chain carries TRBV28 and TRBJ2-7, with 9 bases lining up with TRBD1. Trimming at V came to 5 bases and at J to 2 bases, leaving 13 bases not matched to a gene. The CDR3 has 17 amino acids. The germline gives CDR1 MDHEN, CDR2 SYDVKM.

This clonotype was counted ten times or more. CDR3: CSARDFDRGAYEQYF. As DNA, the CDR3 is TGCAGTGCTAGAGATTTCGACAGGGGAGCCTACGAGCAGTACTTC. The chain is built from TRBV20-1 and TRBJ2-7; 8 nucleotides align to TRBD1. This CDR3 has 15 residues. J was trimmed by 2 bases and V by 0 bases; bases with no gene match: 6. Germline V gives CDR1 DFQATT, CDR2 SNEGSKA (reference sequence).

This clonotype has ten or more counts. This rearrangement joins TRBV30 to TRBJ2-5; no definite D call. V was cut by 1 base and J by 3 bases, with 0 bases left in between. The CDR3 runs to 10 residues. The germline V gene encodes CDR1 GTSNPN and CDR2 SVGIG (reference sequence). The CDR3 DNA is TGTGCCTGGAGTGAAGAGACCCAGTACTTC. It is translated as CAWSEETQYF.

This clonotype was detected ten times or more. The V and J genes are TRBV6-2 or TRBV6-3 and TRBJ1-5; tentatively, D is TRBD1 (5 bases). This CDR3 comprises 15 residues. Germline assignment: CDR1 MNHEY and CDR2 SVGEGT. V gave up 2 bases and J gave up 7 bases, with 15 bases separating them. The CDR3 is CASSYGEGLGQPQHF. Written as DNA, the CDR3 is TGTGCCAGCAGTTACGGAGAGGGGTTGGGGCAGCCCCAGCATTTT.

The V and J genes are TRBV15 and TRBJ2-5; TRBD1 matches at 7 bases. Germline V lookup: CDR1 LNHNV, CDR2 YYDKDF (reference sequence). Losses at the gene ends were 3 bases for V and 0 bases for J; bases not matched to a gene: 7. CDR3 length equals 16 residues. The CDR3 sequence: CATSSRQGPYQETQYF. The CDR3 DNA sequence: TGTGCCACCAGCAGCAGACAGGGACCGTACCAAGAGACCCAGTACTTC.

This clonotype was seen many times. The rearrangement uses TRBV12-5 and TRBJ1-5; D gene uncertain. The V and J ends lost 5 bases and 4 bases respectively, with 6 bases between them. This CDR3 has 12 amino acids. CDR1 is LGHNT and CDR2 is FRNRAP in the germline V gene. The CDR3 sequence is CASGLLNQPQHF. CDR3 nucleotide sequence: TGTGCTAGTGGTCTGTTAAATCAGCCCCAGCATTTT.

This clonotype was seen ten or more times. The chain has TRBV11-2 and TRBJ1-1; D perhaps matches TRBD1 (6 bases). Trimming left V 6 bases short and J 1 base short, with 12 bases between. The CDR3 is 14 amino acids. Germline V gene data show CDR1 as SGHAT and CDR2 as FQNNGV. The CDR3 region is CASRPGQPNTEAFF. CDR3 coding DNA: TGTGCCAGCAGACCCGGACAGCCGAACACTGAAGCTTTCTTT.

This CDR3 reads CASTRGREETQYF. The DNA of the CDR3 is TGTGCCAGCACAAGGGGTAGGGAGGAGACCCAGTACTTC. The chain recombines TRBV6-2 or TRBV6-3 with TRBJ2-5; D may match TRBD1 or TRBD2 (5 bases each). Trimming removed 7 bases from V and 5 bases from J, with 14 bases in between. The CDR3 has 13 residues. Germline CDR1 MNHEY, CDR2 SVGEGT.

This clonotype came up a few times. This chain connects TRBV20-1 to TRBJ2-5; 8 nucleotides match TRBD2. CDR1 is DFQATT, CDR2 SNEGSKA, per germline (reference sequence). V was clipped by 6 bases and J by 5 bases; unmatched bases: 11. The CDR3 consists of 14 residues. This chain's CDR3 is CSAQPPGGTETQYF. In nucleotides, the CDR3 is TGCAGTGCGCAGCCACCGGGAGGGACGGAGACCCAGTACTTC.

Regarding this clonotype: A read error may be the cause here, since a much bigger clone is one base away. J is TRBJ2-7 and V is TRBV2; TRBD2 is a possible D gene (6 bases). V was clipped by 1 base and J by 3 bases, with 10 bases between them. The germline CDR1 and CDR2 sequences are SNHLY and FYNNEI. This CDR3 spans 14 amino acids. CDR3 nucleotide sequence: TGTGCCAGCAGTGAAGGGCAGGGAGGCTACGAGCAGTACGTC. The encoded protein is CASSEGQGGYEQYV.

The sample holds many counts of this clonotype. The chain uses TRBV12-3 or TRBV12-4 and TRBJ2-5; possibly TRBD2 for D (6 bases). This CDR3 comprises 14 residues. V was trimmed by 7 bases and J by 0 bases, leaving 12 bases between them. The CDR3 DNA follows: TGTGCCAGCACCGGAGGAGGGAACCAAGAGACCCAGTACTTC. The encoded protein is CASTGGGNQETQYF.

This clonotype was recorded at least ten times. V is TRBV11-2 and J is TRBJ1-1, with a possible D match to TRBD1 (5 bases). Looked up from germline, CDR1 is SGHAT and CDR2 is FQNNGV. The CDR3 is made up of 14 amino acids. The V end was cut by 5 bases, the J end by 5 bases, with 15 bases between. The CDR3 spells CASSPLGRRTEAFF. The CDR3 coding sequence is TGTGCCAGCAGCCCGTTGGGGCGCAGGACTGAAGCTTTCTTT.

This clonotype was seen at least ten times. The CDR3 DNA follows: TGTGCCTGGACCCCGACAGGGCGAAACGAGCAGTACTTC. Protein sequence: CAWTPTGRNEQYF. The J gene is TRBJ2-7, the V gene TRBV30; 7 bases agree with TRBD1. CDR1 GTSNPN and CDR2 SVGIG come from the germline V gene (reference sequence). J was trimmed by 5 bases and V by 4 bases; bases with no gene match: 8. There are 13 residues in the CDR3. Complete variable domain (other parts from reference TRBV30 and TRBJ2-7): SQTIHQWPATLVQPVGSPLSLECTVEGTSNPNLYWYRQAAGRGLQLLFYSVGIGQISSEVPQNLSASRPQDRQFILSSKKLLLSDSGFYLCAWTPTGRNEQYFGPGTRLTVT.

This clonotype appeared many times. This sequence joins TRBV18 and TRBJ2-7; TRBD1 might be the D (5 bases). Germline V gives CDR1 KGHSH, CDR2 LQKENI. The CDR3 consists of 13 residues. Trimming removed 5 bases from V and 2 bases from J, with 10 bases in between. The CDR3 is CASSVDRTYEQYF. CDR3 sequence (DNA): TGTGCCAGCTCAGTCGACAGAACCTACGAGCAGTACTTC.

The sample holds many counts of this clonotype. J is TRBJ2-7 and V is TRBV11-2; D gene unclear. Trimming took off 5 bases at V and 4 bases at J, with 12 bases between the two ends. This CDR3 comprises 13 residues. The germline gives CDR1 SGHAT, CDR2 FQNNGV. CDR3 sequence (DNA): TGTGCCAGCAGCCGGTTTAGGGCTTACGAGCAGTACTTC. This encodes CASSRFRAYEQYF.

This clonotype was seen many times. The V call is TRBV6-2 or TRBV6-3, the J call TRBJ2-5; D uncertain. The V and J ends lost 2 bases and 5 bases respectively, with 6 bases between them. Germline lookup yields CDR1 MNHEY and CDR2 SVGEGT. This CDR3 is 12 amino acids long. In DNA, the CDR3 is TGTGCCAGCAGTTACGTTCGGGAGACCCAGTACTTC. Encoded protein: CASSYVRETQYF.

As concerns this clonotype: Possible read error: a much larger clone is one base away. This chain connects TRBV20-1 to TRBJ1-1; weak D call: TRBD1 (6 bases). Trimming pared 2 bases from V and 3 bases from J, leaving 10 bases between. The CDR3 extends over 13 amino acids. Germline CDR1 DFQATT, CDR2 SNEGSKA (reference sequence). The CDR3 DNA reads TGCAGTGCTAGACAGGGGACGGACACTGAAGCTTTCTTT. This codes for CSARQGTDTEAFF.

This clonotype was recorded many times. This rearrangement joins TRBV28 to TRBJ2-5; TRBD2 is a possible D gene (6 bases). The V gene's germline CDR1 is MDHEN and CDR2 SYDVKM. CDR3 length: 16 residues. V lost 5 bases and J lost 1, with 17 bases in between. CDR3 in amino acids: CASSLGVGGSQETQYF. Written as DNA, the CDR3 is TGTGCCAGCAGTCTCGGGGTGGGAGGTTCCCAAGAGACCCAGTACTTC.

The chain couples TRBV30 to TRBJ2-2, with 13 bases lining up with TRBD2. V gave up 3 bases and J gave up 5 bases; unmatched junction bases: 9. CDR1 and CDR2 from the germline V gene are GTSNPN and SVGIG (reference sequence). This CDR3 contains 17 residues. The CDR3 DNA reads TGTGCCTGGAGCGGGACTAGCGGGACCCGGTGGACCGGGGAGCTGTTTTTT. Protein sequence: CAWSGTSGTRWTGELFF.